This record covers a single TCR beta chain. Antigen specificity is unknown. Here immunoSEQ multiplex PCR was the method, and the copy in TCRdb shows in-frame clones only, minus some. The sample lists about 39,000 clones; 75% to 80% were seen once. The sample comes from a study of memory CD4+ T cells and cytomegalovirus serostatus. On the study more broadly: Donors were healthy Belgian adults, 9 CMV seropositive and approximately 25 seronegative.

The sort gate was single viable CD3+CD4+CD8-CD45RO+ cells for memory CD4+ T cells. Serostatus was set by detecting CMV pp150, pp28, p38, p52 IgG. Study-wide points: CMV serostatus prediction reached median AUC roughly 0.95, or 0.91 with US-trained model. The CMV-associated TCR signature appears largely within the CD4+ memory repertoire.

The CDR3 sequence is 15 residues long. J lost 3 bases, V lost 1 base, and 6 bases had no gene match. Sequencing was done on a sample of memory CD4+ T cells from blood. The sequence was obtained from an adult in good health and CMV-seronegative. The chain combines TRBV5-3 with TRBJ2-7; 8 bases are a match to TRBD1. TRBV5-3 is an open reading frame, and its role is uncertain. For the CDR3, the DNA is TGTGCCAGAAGCTTGCCGGGGGACAGGCGCTACGAGCAGTACTTC. Encoded protein: CARSLPGDRRYEQYF.